These 16 T cell receptor beta chains came from one sample sequenced in a study of blood T cell repertoires in COVID-19. The table came from immunoSEQ multiplex PCR; TCRdb's copy has only in-frame clones and leaves some out. The sample consists of some 230,000 clones, more than 75% of them appearing once. Sequenced sample: peripheral blood. The receptors originated from a woman aged 80 or older with COVID-19, enrolled during active disease.

The chain links TRBV6-5 to TRBJ1-3; 12 bases map to TRBD1. Losses at the gene ends were 6 bases for V and 2 bases for J; bases not matched to a gene: 2. Germline V gives CDR1 MNHEY, CDR2 SVGAGI. The CDR3 loop spans 15 amino acids. The CDR3 DNA sequence: TGTGCCAGCAGGGGACAGGGGGCTGCTGGAAACACCATATATTTT. Its translation is CASRGQGAAGNTIYF.

The chain uses TRBV9 and TRBJ2-7; D might be TRBD2 (6 bases). Germline lookup yields CDR1 SGDLS and CDR2 YYNGEE. The CDR3 is made up of 13 amino acids. The V end lost 2 bases, the J end lost 5 bases, and 11 bases lay between the germline ends. CDR3 residues: CASSVGGGDEQYF. The DNA for the CDR3 is TGTGCCAGCAGCGTGGGGGGTGGGGACGAGCAGTACTTC.

This chain uses TRBV15 with TRBJ1-1, with unresolved D. V lost 0 bases to trimming and J lost 2 bases, with 7 bases between them. The CDR3 is 14 residues long. From germline, CDR1 is LNHNV and CDR2 YYDKDF (reference sequence). The CDR3 reads CATSRDRGNTEAFF. CDR3 in DNA: TGTGCCACCAGCAGAGATAGAGGAAACACTGAAGCTTTCTTT.

The CDR3 loop reads CASSQDLGGWGELFF. The CDR3 DNA follows: TGCGCCAGCAGCCAAGATCTGGGGGGTTGGGGGGAGCTGTTTTTT. The gene calls are TRBV4-1 and TRBJ2-2; D might be TRBD2 (6 bases). The CDR3 extends over 15 amino acids. The germline CDR1 and CDR2 sequences are MGHRA and YSYEKL. V lost 0 bases, J lost 8 bases, and 13 bases lay in between.

The chain uses TRBV2 and TRBJ2-1; 10 bases are shared with TRBD2. Germline CDR1 reads SNHLY; CDR2 reads FYNNEI. This CDR3 has 15 amino acids. Losses at the gene ends were 5 bases for V and 2 bases for J; bases not matched to a gene: 3. CDR3 loop: CASSLSGGTYNEQFF. The CDR3 DNA sequence: TGTGCCAGCAGTCTTAGCGGGGGGACCTACAATGAGCAGTTCTTC. Based on the CDR3 plus reference TRBV2 and TRBJ2-1, the full variable domain is EPEVTQTPSHQVTQMGQEVILRCVPISNHLYFYWYRQILGQKVEFLVSFYNNEISEKSEIFDDQFSVERPDGSNFTLKIRSTKLEDSAMYFCASSLSGGTYNEQFFGPGTRLTVL.

The CDR3 DNA reads as TGTGCCACCAGTGATTTTAGGGGCGCAGATACGCAGTATTTT. Amino acid sequence: CATSDFRGADTQYF. This chain uses TRBV24-1 with TRBJ2-3; TRBD1 is a possible D gene (5 bases). V lost 1 base, J lost 4 bases, and 8 bases lay in between. The CDR3 consists of 14 residues. In germline, CDR1 is KGHDR, CDR2 SFDVKD.

The chain joins TRBV19 to TRBJ2-1; 8 bases align to TRBD2. In germline, CDR1 is LNHDA, CDR2 SQIVND (reference sequence). The V and J ends lost 2 bases and 9 bases, in that order; junction bases with no gene match: 6. CDR3 length: 14 amino acids. The CDR3 coding sequence is TGTGCCAGTAGTATAACGGGCGGGAGGCTTGAGCAGTTCTTC. It specifies CASSITGGRLEQFF.

The rearrangement links TRBV4-1 to TRBJ1-1, with D possibly matching TRBD1 (5 bases). The germline V gene encodes CDR1 MGHRA and CDR2 YSYEKL. Between the trimmed V and J ends, which lost 4 bases and 0 bases, there was a span of 12 bases. This CDR3 is 15 amino acids long. For the CDR3, the DNA is TGCGCCAGCAGCCTTCGGACACAAATGAACACTGAAGCTTTCTTT. This codes for CASSLRTQMNTEAFF.

In its sample, this clone was seen a few times. The chain joins TRBV13 to TRBJ1-1; D is uncertain. Germline-derived CDR1 and CDR2 are PRHDT and FYEKMQ (reference sequence). This CDR3 has 13 residues. The V and J ends lost 10 bases and 0 bases respectively, with 12 bases between them. The CDR3 region is CATYGILNTEAFF. The CDR3 nucleotides are TGTGCCACCTACGGGATCTTGAACACTGAAGCTTTCTTT. Combining the CDR3 with reference TRBV13 and TRBJ1-1 gives the whole variable domain AAGVIQSPRHLIKEKRETATLKCYPIPRHDTVYWYQQGPGQDPQFLISFYEKMQSDKGSIPDRFSAQQFSDYHSELNMSSLELGDSALYFCATYGILNTEAFFGQGTRLTVV.

The chain has TRBV18 and TRBJ1-4; 7 bases map to TRBD1. The CDR3 consists of 15 residues. The trim removed 4 bases at V and 8 bases at J, leaving 10 bases unmatched. Germline loops: CDR1 KGHSH, CDR2 LQKENI. In nucleotides, the CDR3 is TGTGCCAGCTCACAGCAACAGGGGTCTGGGGAAAAACTGTTTTTT. Protein product: CASSQQQGSGEKLFF. Based on the CDR3 plus reference TRBV18 and TRBJ1-4, the full variable domain is NAGVMQNPRHLVRRRGQEARLRCSPMKGHSHVYWYRQLPEEGLKFMVYLQKENIIDESGMPKERFSAEFPKEGPSILRIQQVVRGDSAAYFCASSQQQGSGEKLFFGSGTQLSVL.

The rearrangement links TRBV6-2 or TRBV6-3 to TRBJ1-2; TRBD1 is a possible D gene (5 bases). Germline-derived CDR1 and CDR2 are MNHEY and SVGEGT. With 2 bases removed from V and 6 bases from J, the gap between germline ends came to 16 bases. The CDR3 has 15 amino acids. The CDR3 DNA reads as TGTGCCAGCAGTTACCCTCCCTCGGGGGTAGATGGCTACACCTTC. It specifies CASSYPPSGVDGYTF.

The V and J genes are TRBV19 and TRBJ2-1; 10 positions match TRBD2. The V and J ends lost 4 bases and 1 base, in that order; junction bases with no gene match: 10. The CDR3 spans 18 residues. Germline V lookup: CDR1 LNHDA, CDR2 SQIVND (reference sequence). The chain's CDR3 is CASSRVAGGIGSYNEQFF. CDR3 nucleotides: TGTGCCAGTAGTAGGGTAGCGGGAGGTATAGGGTCCTACAATGAGCAGTTCTTC.

A word on this clone: Other DNA sequences of this sample code for an identical CDR3. This chain connects TRBV18 to TRBJ1-5, with D possibly being TRBD1 (6 bases). CDR3 length: 15 amino acids. Per the germline V gene, CDR1 is KGHSH and CDR2 is LQKENI. The V end was cut by 6 bases, the J end by 4 bases, with 16 bases between. The DNA of the CDR3 is TGTGCCAGCTCCGAAACAGGGTCTGGTAATCAGCCCCAGCATTTT. Translating gives CASSETGSGNQPQHF.

CDR3 DNA: TGTGCCAGTAGTATAATATCGCCAGGGGGCCCTGAAGCTTTCTTT. Translated: CASSIISPGGPEAFF. The chain has TRBV19 and TRBJ1-1; 8 nucleotides agree with TRBD1. CDR3 length equals 15 residues. J was trimmed by 6 bases and V by 2 bases; bases with no gene match: 8. Germline V gene lookup returns CDR1 LNHDA and CDR2 SQIVND (reference sequence).

This clone was seen only a few times. The genes are TRBV18 and TRBJ1-4; D is perhaps TRBD1 (5 bases). Germline V gene lookup returns CDR1 KGHSH and CDR2 LQKENI. The CDR3 totals 14 residues. The V and J ends lost 3 bases and 7 bases respectively, with 12 bases between them. The CDR3 is CASSPSRGAEKLFF. CDR3 bases: TGTGCCAGCTCACCCTCGCGTGGGGCTGAAAAACTGTTTTTT. The full variable domain, rest sourced from reference TRBV18 and TRBJ1-4, is NAGVMQNPRHLVRRRGQEARLRCSPMKGHSHVYWYRQLPEEGLKFMVYLQKENIIDESGMPKERFSAEFPKEGPSILRIQQVVRGDSAAYFCASSPSRGAEKLFFGSGTQLSVL.

The rearrangement links TRBV28 to TRBJ1-1, with a possible D match to TRBD1 (6 bases). Trimming took 2 bases from V and 8 from J, leaving 9 bases between them. The CDR3 extends over 12 amino acids. Germline V gene data show CDR1 as MDHEN and CDR2 as SYDVKM. CDR3 in DNA: TGTGCCAGCAGTTTACTTGACAGGGAAGCTTTCTTT. Protein product: CASSLLDREAFF.